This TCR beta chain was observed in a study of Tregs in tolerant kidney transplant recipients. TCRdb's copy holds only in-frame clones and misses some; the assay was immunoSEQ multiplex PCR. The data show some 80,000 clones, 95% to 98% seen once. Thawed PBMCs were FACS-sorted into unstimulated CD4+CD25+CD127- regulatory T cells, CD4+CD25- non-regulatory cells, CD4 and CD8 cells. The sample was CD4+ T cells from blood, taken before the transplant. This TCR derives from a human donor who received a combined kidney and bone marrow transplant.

The CDR3 loop reads CASSVNNEQFF. The CDR3 bases are TGTGCCAGCAGCGTTAACAATGAGCAGTTCTTC. V and J are TRBV27 and TRBJ2-1, with D unresolved. The CDR3 length is 11 residues. Trimming removed 6 bases from V and 5 bases from J, with 5 bases in between. Germline V gene sequence: CDR1 MNHEY, CDR2 SMNVEV (reference sequence).